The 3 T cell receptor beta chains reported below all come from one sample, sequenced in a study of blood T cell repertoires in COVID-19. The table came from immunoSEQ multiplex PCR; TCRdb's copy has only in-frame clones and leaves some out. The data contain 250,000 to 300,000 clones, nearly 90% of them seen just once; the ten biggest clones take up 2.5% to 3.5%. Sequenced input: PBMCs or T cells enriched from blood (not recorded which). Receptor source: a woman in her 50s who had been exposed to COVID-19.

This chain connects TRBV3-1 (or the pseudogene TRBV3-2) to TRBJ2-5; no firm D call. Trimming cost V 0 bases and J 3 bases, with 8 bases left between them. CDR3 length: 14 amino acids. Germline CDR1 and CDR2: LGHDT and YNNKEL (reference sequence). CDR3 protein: CASSQDPYKETQYF. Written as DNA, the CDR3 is TGTGCCAGCAGCCAAGATCCCTATAAAGAGACCCAGTACTTC.

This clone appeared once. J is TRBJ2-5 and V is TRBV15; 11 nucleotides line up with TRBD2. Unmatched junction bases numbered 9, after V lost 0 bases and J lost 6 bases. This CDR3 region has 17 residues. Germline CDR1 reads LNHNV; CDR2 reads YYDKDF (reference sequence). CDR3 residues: CATSRDWVSGGAQTQYF. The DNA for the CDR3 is TGTGCCACCAGCAGAGATTGGGTTAGCGGGGGGGCACAGACCCAGTACTTC.

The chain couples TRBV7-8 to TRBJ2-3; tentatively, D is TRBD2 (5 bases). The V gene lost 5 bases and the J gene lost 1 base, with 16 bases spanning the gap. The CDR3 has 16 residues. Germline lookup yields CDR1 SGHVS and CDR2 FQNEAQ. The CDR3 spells CASSRGLHLGTDTQYF. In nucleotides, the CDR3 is TGTGCCAGCAGCCGCGGGTTACACTTAGGCACAGATACGCAGTATTTT.